The 8 T cell receptor beta chains given below trace back to one sample, sequenced in a study of blood T cell repertoires in COVID-19 (dated by TCRdb to the early 2020s). The method was the immunoSEQ multiplex PCR assay. Imported from immuneACCESS, the table was reduced by TCRdb to in-frame sequences with V and J called. These copies leave out some clones; in studies compared against another copy, an unresolved V gene accounts for under half, and the cause of the remainder is not known. The sample table contains 27,000 or so clones; only one count was recorded for roughly 91% of them. The top ten clonotypes cover over 4% of the sample. The specimen sequenced was peripheral blood. Receptors were obtained from a man between 65 and 85 years old with active COVID-19.

The chain joins TRBV29-1 to TRBJ2-7, with 8 bases matching TRBD1. The CDR3 spans 15 residues. V trimming: 5 bases; J trimming: 2 bases; junction bases outside the gene matches: 11. From germline, CDR1 is SQVTM and CDR2 ANQGSEA. The chain's CDR3 is CSVLGTGEETYEQYF. The CDR3 DNA reads TGCAGCGTTCTAGGGACAGGTGAAGAAACCTACGAGCAGTACTTC.

V usage is TRBV18 and J usage is TRBJ2-1; 7 bases fit TRBD2. The CDR3 is made up of 16 amino acids. V lost 5 bases, J lost 0 bases, and 7 bases stayed unmatched. Germline CDR1 KGHSH, CDR2 LQKENI. The chain's CDR3 is CASSSASGSSYNEQFF. The CDR3 coding sequence is TGTGCCAGCTCATCGGCTAGCGGAAGCTCCTACAATGAGCAGTTCTTC.

The chain joins TRBV19 to TRBJ1-1; 8 nucleotides align to TRBD1. Per the germline V gene, CDR1 is LNHDA and CDR2 is SQIVND (reference sequence). With V trimmed by 3 bases and J by 0 bases, 9 bases remained unmatched. The CDR3 loop spans 17 amino acids. The CDR3 sequence is CASSIRTGSMLNTEAFF. In DNA form, the CDR3 reads TGTGCCAGTAGTATCCGGACAGGGTCGATGTTGAACACTGAAGCTTTCTTT.

In this sample, this clone turned up once. The chain has TRBV5-1 and TRBJ1-1; the D gene is possibly TRBD1 (6 bases). The CDR3 covers 15 residues. V lost 4 bases and J 4 bases, leaving 17 bases between the germline ends. The germline gives CDR1 SGHRS, CDR2 YFSETQ. CDR3 region: CASSGSGGAGTEAFF. The DNA for the CDR3 is TGCGCCAGCAGCGGTTCGGGGGGCGCCGGCACTGAAGCTTTCTTT.

The rearrangement links TRBV5-1 to TRBJ2-5, with TRBD2 as a possible D gene (7 bases). Trimming pared 6 bases from V and 2 bases from J, leaving 14 bases between. Germline V CDR1 and CDR2: SGHRS, YFSETQ. The CDR3 sequence is 14 residues long. This CDR3 is CASTGGQGQETQYF. CDR3 sequence (DNA): TGCGCCAGCACCGGGGGGCAGGGGCAAGAGACCCAGTACTTC. Complete variable domain (other parts from reference TRBV5-1 and TRBJ2-5): KAGVTQTPRYLIKTRGQQVTLSCSPISGHRSVSWYQQTPGQGLQFLFEYFSETQRNKGNFPGRFSGRQFSNSRSEMNVSTLELGDSALYLCASTGGQGQETQYFGPGTRLLVL.

This clone was observed a few times. CDR3 loop: CASSFTGVLSQPQHF. CDR3 coding DNA: TGTGCCAGCAGCTTTACAGGGGTGCTCAGTCAGCCCCAGCATTTT. This chain links TRBV5-6 with TRBJ1-5; the match to TRBD1 covers 7 bases. V was pared by 2 bases and J by 6 bases, with 8 bases of the junction left unmatched. Germline loops: CDR1 SGHDT, CDR2 YYEEEE. This CDR3 comprises 15 residues.

V usage is TRBV14 and J usage is TRBJ2-7; D may be TRBD2 (6 bases). The CDR3 spans 15 residues. Per germline, CDR1 SGHDN and CDR2 FVKESK. V was pared by 0 bases and J by 3 bases, with 12 bases between. The CDR3 region has the DNA TGTGCCAGCAGCCAAGATTGGAGCGGGTACTACGAGCAGTACTTC. It specifies CASSQDWSGYYEQYF.

This chain joins TRBV5-6 and TRBJ2-5, with 7 bases identical to TRBD1. CDR3 length equals 15 residues. V dropped 1 base and J dropped 2; count of bases not matched to a gene: 5. Germline V gives CDR1 SGHDT, CDR2 YYEEEE. The DNA for the CDR3 is TGTGCCAGCAGCTTGTACGCAGGGGGTCAAGAGACCCAGTACTTC. This encodes CASSLYAGGQETQYF. Full variable domain (outside the CDR3, taken from reference TRBV5-6 and TRBJ2-5): DAGVTQSPTHLIKTRGQQVTLRCSPKSGHDTVSWYQQALGQGPQFIFQYYEEEERQRGNFPDRFSGHQFPNYSSELNVNALLLGDSALYLCASSLYAGGQETQYFGPGTRLLVL.